The 16 T cell receptor beta chains reported below all come from one sample, sequenced in a study of post-analysis software for immune sequencing data. These receptors have no known antigen. Carried by the TCR beta cDNA libraries were unique molecular identifiers. From the PCR reads, TCRdb called clonotypes with MiXCR, one entry per CDR3 protein. Counted here are about 400,000 distinct CDR3 sequences, roughly 36% occurring once; the ten biggest clones make up about an eighth. General study findings and limits: Elevated frequency relative to controls characterized roughly five TRBV segments in patients, TRBV5-6, TRBV5-1 and TRBV20-1 among them.

The sequenced material came from blood. These receptors all come from a girl aged 10-17 years with multiple sclerosis.

This clonotype was seen at least ten times. The gene calls are TRBV29-1 and TRBJ2-1, with 7 bases that match TRBD1. The CDR3 runs to 14 residues. With V trimmed by 7 bases and J by 4 bases, 10 bases remained unmatched. Per the germline V gene, CDR1 is SQVTM and CDR2 is ANQGSEA. In nucleotides, the CDR3 is TGCAGCGGCTCCGGGACAGCTATATACAATGAGCAGTTCTTC. Its protein product is CSGSGTAIYNEQFF.

A few counts support this clonotype. The chain couples TRBV7-9 to TRBJ2-3; the D gene is possibly TRBD2 (6 bases). Trimming pared 4 bases from V and 10 bases from J, leaving 21 bases between. CDR1 SEHNR and CDR2 FQNEAQ come from the germline V gene (reference sequence). This CDR3 has 15 residues. DNA of the CDR3: TGTGCCAGCAGCTCGATACCTGGGCCGAGGGAGGCGCAGTATTTT. Translated: CASSSIPGPREAQYF.

This clonotype appeared a few times. V gene TRBV19 combines with J gene TRBJ2-5; D is undetermined. The CDR3 is 13 residues long. In germline, CDR1 is LNHDA, CDR2 SQIVND (reference sequence). Trimming cost V 3 bases and J 0 bases, with 5 bases left between them. The CDR3, as DNA: TGTGCCAGTAGTATGAATTACCAAGAGACCCAGTACTTC. Amino acid sequence: CASSMNYQETQYF.

This chain joins TRBV2 and TRBJ1-5; D is possibly TRBD1 (6 bases). The CDR3 covers 16 residues. Trimming removed 7 bases at V and 0 bases at J, with 16 bases between. From germline, CDR1 is SNHLY and CDR2 FYNNEI. The CDR3 region has the DNA TGTGCCAGCAACAGGGATCCTCCGGATAGCAATCAGCCCCAGCATTTT. This translates into CASNRDPPDSNQPQHF.

This clonotype was seen a few times. The chain uses TRBV10-3 and TRBJ2-5; 8 nucleotides match TRBD1. Germline trimming cut 2 bases from V and 4 bases from J; bases unmatched to any gene: 0. The CDR3 is 13 amino acids. Germline values: CDR1 ENHRY, CDR2 SYGVKD. CDR3 residues: CAISETGGETQYF. CDR3 in DNA: TGTGCCATCAGTGAGACAGGGGGAGAGACCCAGTACTTC.

V and J are TRBV29-1 and TRBJ2-7, with 10 nucleotides matching TRBD2. The trim removed 4 bases at V and 1 base at J, leaving 13 bases unmatched. The CDR3 contains 17 residues. Germline CDR1 is SQVTM and CDR2 is ANQGSEA. CDR3 amino acids: CSVVGLRGGLASYEQYF. The CDR3 nucleotides are TGCAGCGTTGTTGGCCTACGGGGGGGACTAGCGTCCTACGAGCAGTACTTC.

The J gene is TRBJ1-2, the V gene TRBV3-1, with D perhaps matching TRBD1 (5 bases). V was clipped by 1 base and J by 3 bases, with 9 bases between them. Germline-derived CDR1 and CDR2 are LGHDT and YNNKEL (reference sequence). This CDR3 spans 14 amino acids. The CDR3 loop is CASSQASGYYGYTF. Written as DNA, the CDR3 is TGTGCCAGCAGCCAAGCATCAGGGTACTATGGCTACACCTTC.

Worth noting for this clonotype: The junction shows a germline mismatch at one end, possibly a read error. The chain joins TRBV29-1 to TRBJ2-5, with D uncertain. The CDR3 length is 12 residues. The germline V gene has CDR1 SQVTM and CDR2 ANQGSEA. CDR3 amino acids: CSVDRWQEAQYF. In DNA, the CDR3 is TGCAGCGTTGACAGGTGGCAAGAGGCCCAGTACTTC. Full variable domain (remainder filled in from reference TRBV29-1 and TRBJ2-5): SAVISQKPSRDICQRGTSLTIQCQVDSQVTMMFWYRQQPGQSLTLIATANQGSEATYESGFVIDKFPISRPNLTFSTLTVSNMSPEDSSIYLCSVDRWQEAQYFGPGTRLLVL.

Of note for this clonotype: Germline is not matched at one junction end, which may reflect a read error. The V gene is TRBV5-1, the J gene TRBJ2-7, with 12 bases that match TRBD1. This CDR3 is built from 14 residues. Germline V gene lookup returns CDR1 SGHRS and CDR2 YFSETQ. CDR3 nucleotide sequence: TGCACCAGCAGTTTCGGGACAGGGGGCGACGAGCAGTACTTC. Translating it yields CTSSFGTGGDEQYF.

V is TRBV3-1 and J is TRBJ2-5, with no clear D. The germline CDR1 and CDR2 sequences are LGHDT and YNNKEL (reference sequence). V was cut by 0 bases and J by 0 bases, with 5 bases left in between. The CDR3 covers 14 residues. The CDR3 sequence: CASSQDTYQETQYF. The CDR3 DNA sequence: TGTGCCAGCAGCCAAGATACGTACCAAGAGACCCAGTACTTC.

Notes on this clonotype: It is likely a read error, because the conserved phenylalanine at the end of the CDR3 is missing. V and J are TRBV4-3 and TRBJ2-7, with D possibly being TRBD1 (5 bases). The germline V gene has CDR1 LGHNA and CDR2 YSLEER. V was shortened by 1 base and J by 1 base, with 8 bases between the two germline ends. The CDR3 length is 14 residues. The CDR3 nucleotides are TGCGCCAGCAGCCAAGGGGCAGGGTCCTACGAGCAGTACTCC. The encoded protein is CASSQGAGSYEQYS.

This clonotype was picked up a small number of times. This rearrangement joins TRBV6-2 or TRBV6-3 to TRBJ2-3, with TRBD1 matching 7 bases. The V gene's germline CDR1 is MNHEY and CDR2 SVGEGT. This CDR3 region has 15 residues. The trim removed 2 bases at V and 8 bases at J, leaving 10 bases unmatched. CDR3 sequence reads: CASSYPTRDRATQYF. CDR3 DNA: TGTGCCAGCAGTTACCCGACACGAGACAGGGCTACGCAGTATTTT.

The rearrangement uses TRBV29-1 and TRBJ2-1; D perhaps matches TRBD1 (6 bases). CDR1 is SQVTM, CDR2 ANQGSEA, per germline. The V and J ends lost 7 bases and 10 bases respectively, with 11 bases between them. The CDR3 sequence is 10 residues long. Here the CDR3 DNA reads TGCAGCGCGGACAGAGGAGAGCAGTTCTTC. Translated, it gives CSADRGEQFF.

In this sample, this clonotype turned up a few times. The J gene is TRBJ1-5, the V gene TRBV6-2 or TRBV6-3; D remains unclear. The CDR3 has 15 amino acids. Per germline, CDR1 MNHEY and CDR2 SVGEGT. Trimming cost V 5 bases and J 5 bases, with 16 bases left between them. CDR3 nucleotide sequence: TGTGCCAGCAGTAGTCGAGTAGGGCCATATCAGCCCCAGCATTTT. Its translation: CASSSRVGPYQPQHF.

This clonotype was detected once. The chain recombines TRBV5-1 with TRBJ1-2; 7 bases agree with TRBD1. This CDR3 is built from 17 residues. Germline CDR1 SGHRS, CDR2 YFSETQ. The trim removed 0 bases at V and 4 bases at J, leaving 12 bases unmatched. DNA for the CDR3: TGCGCCAGCAGCTTGGGGACAGGATTGGGGGCCGGCTATGGCTACACCTTC. Its translation: CASSLGTGLGAGYGYTF.

There are a few counts of this clonotype. The V gene is TRBV29-1, the J gene TRBJ2-5, with TRBD2 matching 7 bases. V lost 3 bases to trimming and J lost 4 bases; unmatched junction nucleotides: 5. Germline CDR1 is SQVTM and CDR2 is ANQGSEA. The CDR3 sequence is 13 residues long. The CDR3 DNA reads TGCAGCGTTGACCGGGGGGATGGAGAGACCCAGTACTTC. Encoded protein: CSVDRGDGETQYF.